Following are 27 T cell receptor beta chains from one sample sequenced in a study of CD8 T cells in Susac syndrome (dated by TCRdb to the late 2010s). Preparation of the library involved the immunoSEQ multiplex PCR assay. RNA was extracted using the RNeasy kit, and about 0.5 to 1 microgram was reverse transcribed with random hexamers. Through fastp at Q25 and MiXCR, TCRdb rebuilt clones from the public reads, retaining in-frame beta chains. Each record represents a unique CDR3 protein, reported with the most common genes and DNA among its rows. Recorded for this sample are 240,000 or so distinct CDR3 sequences; approximately 95% of them occurred a single time. The ten largest clones capture 0.08% to 0.11% of the sample. Sample: CD4+ T cells from PBMCs. The source of these receptors is a human donor with Susac syndrome.

V usage is TRBV18 and J usage is TRBJ1-1; unclear D gene. CDR1 and CDR2 from the germline V gene are KGHSH and LQKENI. The CDR3 length is 15 residues. The ends were cut back, 2 bases at V and 1 base at J, with 11 bases in the middle. The CDR3 reads CASSPVRSQNTEAFF. The CDR3 DNA reads TGTGCCAGCTCACCAGTAAGGAGCCAGAACACTGAAGCTTTCTTT. Together with reference TRBV18 and TRBJ1-1, the CDR3 gives the full variable domain: NAGVMQNPRHLVRRRGQEARLRCSPMKGHSHVYWYRQLPEEGLKFMVYLQKENIIDESGMPKERFSAEFPKEGPSILRIQQVVRGDSAAYFCASSPVRSQNTEAFFGQGTRLTVV.

The rearrangement joins TRBV20-1 to TRBJ1-5; TRBD1 matches 7 bases. Per the germline V gene, CDR1 is DFQATT and CDR2 is SNEGSKA (reference sequence). V was pared by 6 bases and J by 3 bases, with 11 bases of the junction left unmatched. CDR3 length: 15 amino acids. CDR3 loop: CSAEQGNGDNQPQHF. CDR3 sequence (DNA): TGCAGTGCCGAACAGGGGAATGGGGACAATCAGCCCCAGCATTTT.

The rearrangement joins TRBV19 to TRBJ2-3; D uncertain. This CDR3 has 12 amino acids. V was cut by 4 bases and J by 2 bases, with 4 bases left in between. Germline V lookup: CDR1 LNHDA, CDR2 SQIVND (reference sequence). The CDR3 region has the DNA TGTGCCAGTAGTACCCTCACAGATACGCAGTATTTT. It codes for CASSTLTDTQYF.

The V call is TRBV6-5, the J call TRBJ2-3; no clear D. The germline V gene has CDR1 MNHEY and CDR2 SVGAGI. The CDR3 length is 13 residues. V lost 0 bases, J lost 5 bases, and 6 bases lay in between. The CDR3 DNA sequence: TGTGCCAGCAGTTACTCTCCGATAGATACGCAGTATTTT. Translated: CASSYSPIDTQYF.

This clonotype has a single count. V is TRBV25-1 and J is TRBJ1-2, with D perhaps TRBD1 (6 bases). Germline V CDR1 and CDR2: MGHDK, SYGVNS. The CDR3 spans 13 residues. Trimming cost V 8 bases and J 7 bases, with 17 bases left between them. CDR3 coding DNA: TGTGCCAGCCTCGCTCCAGGGGATGCTGGCTACACCTTC. Translation: CASLAPGDAGYTF.

This chain links TRBV28 with TRBJ1-2; no definite D call. The V end was cut by 3 bases, the J end by 4 bases, with 12 bases between. CDR1 and CDR2 from the germline V gene are MDHEN and SYDVKM. This CDR3 is built from 14 residues. The CDR3 reads CASSFGSQSYGYTF. The CDR3 DNA is TGTGCCAGCAGTTTCGGGAGTCAGTCCTATGGCTACACCTTC.

The rearrangement uses TRBV23-1 and TRBJ1-5; D gene uncertain. TRBV23-1 is flagged as an ORF with uncertain function. Trimming removed 0 bases from V and 9 bases from J, with 6 bases in between. The CDR3 runs to 12 residues. The CDR3 is CASSQSVRPQHF. DNA for the CDR3: TGCGCCAGCAGTCAATCGGTACGGCCCCAGCATTTT.

This chain joins TRBV19 and TRBJ1-5; weak D call: TRBD1 (6 bases). Trimming pared 9 bases from V and 3 bases from J, leaving 15 bases between. Germline values: CDR1 LNHDA, CDR2 SQIVND (reference sequence). The CDR3 has 14 amino acids. The CDR3 sequence: CARFPGQDNQPQHF. DNA of the CDR3: TGTGCCAGATTCCCGGGACAAGACAATCAGCCCCAGCATTTT. Full variable domain (missing parts from reference TRBV19 and TRBJ1-5): DGGITQSPKYLFRKEGQNVTLSCEQNLNHDAMYWYRQDPGQGLRLIYYSQIVNDFQKGDIAEGYSVSREKKESFPLTVTSAQKNPTAFYLCARFPGQDNQPQHFGDGTRLSIL.

This clonotype was observed a single time. The CDR3 reads CASSQEWGSTEAFF. CDR3 DNA: TGTGCCAGCAGCCAAGAATGGGGAAGCACTGAAGCTTTCTTT. The rearrangement uses TRBV14 and TRBJ1-1; no definite D call. In germline, CDR1 is SGHDN, CDR2 FVKESK. Trimming cost V 0 bases and J 4 bases, with 9 bases left between them. The length of the CDR3 is 14 residues.

This clonotype was detected once. CDR3 DNA: TGTGCCAGCAGCCAAGATCGGGGCTTCGAGCAGTACTTC. Encoded protein: CASSQDRGFEQYF. This rearrangement joins TRBV3-1 to TRBJ2-7, with D tentatively TRBD1 or TRBD2 (5 bases each). The CDR3 loop spans 13 amino acids. Trimming removed 0 bases from V and 6 bases from J, with 9 bases in between. Germline V gene data show CDR1 as LGHDT and CDR2 as YNNKEL (reference sequence).

The rearrangement joins TRBV5-1 to TRBJ1-1, with 7 nucleotides matching TRBD1. This CDR3 has 13 residues. J was trimmed by 4 bases and V by 4 bases; bases with no gene match: 4. Germline values: CDR1 SGHRS, CDR2 YFSETQ. For the CDR3, the DNA is TGCGCCAGCAGCCAGGGGGTGGCCACTGAAGCTTTCTTT. Encoded protein: CASSQGVATEAFF. The full variable domain, with the rest looked up from reference TRBV5-1 and TRBJ1-1, is KAGVTQTPRYLIKTRGQQVTLSCSPISGHRSVSWYQQTPGQGLQFLFEYFSETQRNKGNFPGRFSGRQFSNSRSEMNVSTLELGDSALYLCASSQGVATEAFFGQGTRLTVV.

The chain carries TRBV5-6 and TRBJ2-3, with D hard to call. The CDR3 extends over 16 amino acids. Trimming took 2 bases from V and 1 from J, leaving 14 bases between them. CDR1 is SGHDT and CDR2 is YYEEEE in the germline V gene. The DNA for the CDR3 is TGTGCCAGCAGCTTATCAACAGCGTATGGCACAGATACGCAGTATTTT. It is translated as CASSLSTAYGTDTQYF.

This chain connects TRBV4-1 to TRBJ2-7; TRBD2 agrees at 7 bases. Germline V gives CDR1 MGHRA, CDR2 YSYEKL. The J segment lost 4 bases and the V segment lost 2 bases, leaving 14 bases of the junction unmatched. CDR3 size: 17 residues. The CDR3 region has the DNA TGCGCCAGCAGCCAACCCCCGGGGCGGGGAGGGGTATACGAGCAGTACTTC. Protein product: CASSQPPGRGGVYEQYF.

This sequence joins TRBV29-1 and TRBJ1-2; no reliable D call. The germline CDR1 and CDR2 sequences are SQVTM and ANQGSEA. The CDR3 contains 12 residues. The ends were cut back, 7 bases at V and 8 bases at J, with 17 bases in the middle. The CDR3 region has the DNA TGCAGCGCCGGAACTCCAGATAGCGGCTACACCTTC. Protein: CSAGTPDSGYTF.

In its sample, this clonotype was seen once. The V call is TRBV29-1, the J call TRBJ2-2, with unresolved D. Per the germline V gene, CDR1 is SQVTM and CDR2 is ANQGSEA. The CDR3 has 13 residues. Between the trimmed V and J ends, which lost 7 bases and 5 bases, there was a span of 14 bases. The CDR3 coding sequence is TGCAGCGCTACTCAACTCGGGACCGGGGAGCTGTTTTTT. Its protein product is CSATQLGTGELFF.

The chain joins TRBV6-6 to TRBJ1-2; 8 bases line up with TRBD1. CDR3 length: 14 amino acids. CDR1 and CDR2 (germline): MNHNY, SVGAGI (reference sequence). Trimming at V came to 5 bases and at J to 6 bases, leaving 8 bases not matched to a gene. The CDR3 sequence is CASSTRTGSDGYTF. The CDR3 DNA follows: TGTGCCAGCAGTACCCGGACAGGGAGCGATGGCTACACCTTC.

Comments on this clonotype: One end of the junction fails to match germline, which may point to a read error. This chain connects TRBV7-9 to TRBJ2-7; the D gene is possibly TRBD2 (5 bases). Germline V gives CDR1 SEHNR, CDR2 FQNEAQ (reference sequence). This CDR3 is built from 13 residues. The CDR3 DNA reads as TGTGCCAGCAACTCCAACCGAATGGGAGAAACGAACTTC. Translating gives CASNSNRMGETNF.

The chain recombines TRBV9 with TRBJ2-5; 7 bases line up with TRBD2. Per the germline V gene, CDR1 is SGDLS and CDR2 is YYNGEE. CDR3 length equals 15 residues. With V trimmed by 0 bases and J by 2 bases, 4 bases remained unmatched. The CDR3 loop reads CASSVGLAVQETQYF. CDR3 DNA: TGTGCCAGCAGCGTAGGGCTAGCGGTTCAAGAGACCCAGTACTTC.

The chain couples TRBV20-1 to TRBJ2-1; D is possibly TRBD2 (6 bases). The CDR3 runs to 15 residues. Germline V gives CDR1 DFQATT, CDR2 SNEGSKA (reference sequence). The V end was cut by 6 bases, the J end by 2 bases, with 17 bases between. The DNA of the CDR3 is TGCAGTGCCTCCCCGAGGGCGGGACCCTACAATGAGCAGTTCTTC. Protein product: CSASPRAGPYNEQFF.

The chain recombines TRBV7-2 with TRBJ2-1, with D unresolved. Trimming removed 1 base from V and 6 bases from J, with 7 bases in between. The CDR3 runs to 13 residues. Germline CDR1 SGHTA, CDR2 FQGNSA. The DNA for the CDR3 is TGTGCCAGCAGCTTAGTACAGCTCAATGAGCAGTTCTTC. Protein sequence: CASSLVQLNEQFF.

The chain has TRBV20-1 and TRBJ2-7; D possibly corresponds to TRBD2 (5 bases). The CDR3 totals 14 residues. Germline lookup yields CDR1 DFQATT and CDR2 SNEGSKA (reference sequence). Trimming cost V 5 bases and J 1 base, with 15 bases left between them. The CDR3 reads CSAPWRAKSYEQYF. In DNA form, the CDR3 reads TGCAGTGCTCCTTGGCGGGCGAAATCCTACGAGCAGTACTTC.

The CDR3 region has the DNA TGTGCCACCAGTGATTCATCCGGGACCCTAGGACCCCAGCATTTT. This translates into CATSDSSGTLGPQHF. The J gene is TRBJ1-5, the V gene TRBV24-1, with D perhaps matching TRBD1 (5 bases). Trimming left V 2 bases short and J 10 bases short, with 17 bases between. The germline V gene encodes CDR1 KGHDR and CDR2 SFDVKD. This CDR3 spans 15 amino acids.

The chain uses TRBV6-4 and TRBJ2-1, with no clear D. The CDR3 consists of 14 residues. V gave up 0 bases and J gave up 10 bases, with 13 bases separating them. Germline CDR1 and CDR2: MRHNA and SNTAGT. The CDR3 DNA reads TGTGCCAGCAGTGACTCAATAGGTGCCAAGGAGCAGTTCTTC. Its protein product is CASSDSIGAKEQFF.

The rearrangement joins TRBV20-1 to TRBJ2-5, with D perhaps matching TRBD2 (5 bases). The germline CDR1 and CDR2 sequences are DFQATT and SNEGSKA (reference sequence). CDR3 length: 13 amino acids. V was clipped by 3 bases and J by 1 base, with 9 bases between them. The DNA of the CDR3 is TGCAGTGCTAGCCGGGATGCCCAAGAGACCCAGTACTTC. It is translated as CSASRDAQETQYF.

V gene TRBV30 combines with J gene TRBJ1-4; D is uncertain. V lost 0 bases and J lost 4, with 9 bases in between. The germline gives CDR1 GTSNPN, CDR2 SVGIG (reference sequence). The length of the CDR3 is 14 residues. The CDR3 DNA sequence: TGTGCCTGGAGTGTTTCACCGATTAATGAAAAACTGTTTTTT. It translates to CAWSVSPINEKLFF.

This clonotype was observed a single time. The chain recombines TRBV24-1 with TRBJ1-2, with 8 nucleotides matching TRBD1. This CDR3 is 14 amino acids long. V lost 4 bases, J lost 4 bases, and 4 bases stayed unmatched. CDR1 and CDR2 from the germline V gene are KGHDR and SFDVKD. The CDR3 loop reads CATSESGGSYGYTF. In DNA, the CDR3 is TGTGCCACCAGTGAGTCAGGGGGCAGCTATGGCTACACCTTC.

The rearrangement links TRBV30 to TRBJ2-4, with D hard to call. Per germline, CDR1 GTSNPN and CDR2 SVGIG (reference sequence). V lost 4 bases and J 4 bases, leaving 5 bases between the germline ends. The CDR3 contains 11 residues. The CDR3 DNA follows: TGTGCCTGGATAGGAAAAAACATTCAGTACTTC. Encoded protein: CAWIGKNIQYF.